The 26 T cell receptor beta chains below all came from one sample that was sequenced in a study of cytomegalovirus exposure and HLA in healthy donors. PCR involved 60 Vbeta and 13 Jbeta primers. Assay used: immunoSEQ multiplex PCR; TCRdb lists only in-frame clones, some missing. The sample gives roughly 200,000 clones, 75% to 85% of which show up once; approximately 1.5% is in the top ten. The source material was PBMCs. These TCRs come from a girl aged 10 to 17 in good health and CMV-seropositive.

This clone was seen a few times. The sample carries other DNA sequences with the same CDR3. This chain joins TRBV14 and TRBJ2-5; 8 bases match TRBD2. Germline CDR1 SGHDN, CDR2 FVKESK. The CDR3 loop spans 15 amino acids. V was clipped by 3 bases and J by 5 bases; unmatched bases: 8. CDR3 loop: CASSQGSGGLETQYF. CDR3 bases: TGTGCCAGCAGCCAGGGGAGCGGGGGTTTGGAGACCCAGTACTTC.

There are a few counts of this clone. The V gene is TRBV6-5, the J gene TRBJ2-3; D call uncertain. Germline-derived CDR1 and CDR2 are MNHEY and SVGAGI. V shed 5 bases and J shed 4 bases, with 10 bases lying between them. The CDR3 is made up of 13 amino acids. This CDR3 is CASSIHYADTQYF. The CDR3 DNA sequence: TGTGCCAGCAGTATCCACTACGCAGATACGCAGTATTTT.

The chain is built from TRBV6-4 and TRBJ2-2; 9 bases match TRBD1. Germline V gene data show CDR1 as MRHNA and CDR2 as SNTAGT. The V segment lost 2 bases and the J segment 0 bases; nucleotides outside the gene matches: 10. The CDR3 has 19 residues. The CDR3 coding sequence is TGTGCCAGCAGTGACACCCCCCTGGGACAGGGATCGAACACCGGGGAGCTGTTTTTT. It specifies CASSDTPLGQGSNTGELFF.

This clone was seen just once. The rearrangement uses TRBV30 and TRBJ2-3; 7 bases align to TRBD2. This CDR3 is built from 18 residues. CDR1 is GTSNPN, CDR2 SVGIG, per germline (reference sequence). With V trimmed by 0 bases and J by 3 bases, 15 bases remained unmatched. The CDR3 DNA reads as TGTGCCTGGAGTGTAAGACTAGCTCGGAGGGCCAAAACAGATACGCAGTATTTT. Protein: CAWSVRLARRAKTDTQYF.

This clone showed up just once. The chain is built from TRBV5-1 and TRBJ1-1; D possibly corresponds to TRBD1 (5 bases). The ends were cut back, 2 bases at V and 5 bases at J, with 10 bases in the middle. The CDR3 covers 13 residues. Germline CDR1 is SGHRS and CDR2 is YFSETQ. The CDR3, as DNA: TGCGCCAGCAGCTTCATGGGGCGGACTGAAGCTTTCTTT. It translates to CASSFMGRTEAFF.

The rearrangement joins TRBV25-1 to TRBJ2-3, with D possibly matching TRBD2 (5 bases). V lost 4 bases to trimming and J lost 3 bases, with 14 bases between them. The germline gives CDR1 MGHDK, CDR2 SYGVNS. This CDR3 has 15 amino acids. The chain's CDR3 is CASSGHGRGTDTQYF. CDR3 coding DNA: TGTGCCAGCAGTGGACACGGTAGAGGGACAGATACGCAGTATTTT.

This chain uses TRBV7-8 with TRBJ2-6; D is perhaps TRBD1 (6 bases). This CDR3 has 16 amino acids. V was cut by 3 bases and J by 0 bases, with 9 bases left in between. Germline CDR1 SGHVS, CDR2 FQNEAQ. CDR3 sequence: CASSFGQSSGANVLTF. The CDR3 region has the DNA TGTGCCAGCAGCTTCGGACAGAGCTCTGGGGCCAACGTCCTGACTTTC.

This clone was seen repeatedly, ten times or more. The sample carries other DNA sequences with the same CDR3. The rearrangement joins TRBV5-1 to TRBJ1-6, with 10 bases fitting TRBD1. Germline CDR1 SGHRS, CDR2 YFSETQ. V lost 1 base to trimming and J lost 10 bases; unmatched junction nucleotides: 5. The CDR3 length is 15 residues. CDR3 loop: CASSLKGQGGSPLHF. The CDR3 coding sequence is TGCGCCAGCAGCTTGAAAGGACAGGGGGGCTCACCCCTCCACTTT. The full variable domain, rest sourced from reference TRBV5-1 and TRBJ1-6, is KAGVTQTPRYLIKTRGQQVTLSCSPISGHRSVSWYQQTPGQGLQFLFEYFSETQRNKGNFPGRFSGRQFSNSRSEMNVSTLELGDSALYLCASSLKGQGGSPLHFGNGTRLTVT.

The rearrangement uses TRBV23-1 and TRBJ1-1; unclear D gene. TRBV23-1 is marked as an open reading frame, function uncertain. V lost 3 bases and J lost 4, with 12 bases in between. The CDR3 sequence is 14 residues long. This CDR3 reads CASSHLGRGTEAFF. DNA of the CDR3: TGCGCCAGCAGTCACCTCGGCCGGGGCACTGAAGCTTTCTTT.

The chain links TRBV18 to TRBJ1-5; TRBD1 matches at 7 bases. CDR1 is KGHSH and CDR2 is LQKENI in the germline V gene. V gave up 3 bases and J gave up 6 bases; unmatched junction bases: 8. The CDR3 is 15 amino acids. This CDR3 is CASSPDREYGQPQHF. CDR3 DNA sequence: TGTGCCAGCTCACCCGACAGGGAATACGGTCAGCCCCAGCATTTT.

The chain uses TRBV11-2 and TRBJ2-7; 7 nucleotides match TRBD1. V trimming: 4 bases; J trimming: 2 bases; junction bases outside the gene matches: 5. The CDR3 is 14 residues long. CDR1 and CDR2 from the germline V gene are SGHAT and FQNNGV. In DNA form, the CDR3 reads TGTGCCAGCAGCTCTTATACAGGGGCCTACGAGCAGTACTTC. Encoded protein: CASSSYTGAYEQYF. The variable domain in full, completed from reference TRBV11-2 and TRBJ2-7, reads EAGVAQSPRYKIIEKRQSVAFWCNPISGHATLYWYQQILGQGPKLLIQFQNNGVVDDSQLPKDRFSAERLKGVDSTLKIQPAKLEDSAVYLCASSSYTGAYEQYFGPGTRLTVT.

This chain connects TRBV4-3 to TRBJ1-4; TRBD1 matches at 8 bases. Germline trimming cut 3 bases from V and 5 bases from J; bases unmatched to any gene: 5. Per the germline V gene, CDR1 is LGHNA and CDR2 is YSLEER. There are 15 residues in the CDR3. The CDR3 DNA sequence: TGCGCCAGCAGCCAGACGACAGGGGTGAATGAAAAACTGTTTTTT. Translation gives CASSQTTGVNEKLFF.

The chain has TRBV11-2 and TRBJ1-1, with TRBD1 as a possible D gene (5 bases). CDR3 length: 15 amino acids. Germline V CDR1 and CDR2: SGHAT, FQNNGV. V was clipped by 2 bases and J by 5 bases, with 15 bases between them. CDR3 sequence reads: CASSLSGSGGTEAFF. In DNA, the CDR3 is TGTGCCAGCAGCTTATCGGGGAGTGGGGGGACTGAAGCTTTCTTT.

Turning to this clone: Additional DNA sequences in this sample encode the identical CDR3. The chain combines TRBV7-9 with TRBJ2-5; unclear D gene. CDR1 SEHNR and CDR2 FQNEAQ come from the germline V gene (reference sequence). CDR3 size: 11 residues. The ends were cut back, 4 bases at V and 2 bases at J, with 2 bases in the middle. CDR3 sequence (DNA): TGTGCCAGCAGCTCTCAAGAGACCCAGTACTTC. It is translated as CASSSQETQYF.

A single count supports this clone. V is TRBV9 and J is TRBJ2-3; 7 bases match TRBD1. The V segment lost 4 bases and the J segment 4 bases; nucleotides outside the gene matches: 3. Germline-derived CDR1 and CDR2 are SGDLS and YYNGEE. This CDR3 region has 13 residues. CDR3 coding DNA: TGTGCCAGCAGCACCGACAGGGCAGATACGCAGTATTTT. This translates into CASSTDRADTQYF. The whole variable domain, remainder taken from reference TRBV9 and TRBJ2-3, is DSGVTQTPKHLITATGQRVTLRCSPRSGDLSVYWYQQSLDQGLQFLIQYYNGEERAKGNILERFSAQQFPDLHSELNLSSLELGDSALYFCASSTDRADTQYFGPGTRLTVL.

This clone was observed a handful of times. The same CDR3 can be traced to other DNA sequences in this sample. This chain uses TRBV4-3 with TRBJ1-1; TRBD1 is a possible D gene (6 bases). Per germline, CDR1 LGHNA and CDR2 YSLEER. V was pared by 4 bases and J by 1 base, with 7 bases between. The CDR3 extends over 13 amino acids. The CDR3 DNA reads TGCGCCAGCAGCCCGACAGGGAACACTGAAGCTTTCTTT. Protein product: CASSPTGNTEAFF.

The chain joins TRBV7-9 to TRBJ1-2; tentatively, D is TRBD1 (6 bases). The V gene lost 1 base and the J gene lost 8 bases, with 17 bases spanning the gap. The CDR3 sequence is 15 residues long. Germline-derived CDR1 and CDR2 are SEHNR and FQNEAQ (reference sequence). The chain's CDR3 is CASSLESRGALGYTF. The CDR3 DNA sequence: TGTGCCAGCAGCTTAGAGAGCAGGGGCGCCTTGGGCTACACCTTC.

This clone was detected a few times. The V and J genes are TRBV11-2 and TRBJ1-2, with TRBD1 matching 9 bases. Trimming cost V 5 bases and J 4 bases; bases outside gene matches: 8. This CDR3 has 15 amino acids. Germline V gene sequence: CDR1 SGHAT, CDR2 FQNNGV. DNA of the CDR3: TGTGCCAGCAGCCTACAGGGGGCGGTAGTCTATGGCTACACCTTC. Its protein is CASSLQGAVVYGYTF. The variable domain in full, with the rest retrieved from reference TRBV11-2 and TRBJ1-2, is EAGVAQSPRYKIIEKRQSVAFWCNPISGHATLYWYQQILGQGPKLLIQFQNNGVVDDSQLPKDRFSAERLKGVDSTLKIQPAKLEDSAVYLCASSLQGAVVYGYTFGSGTRLTVV.

The V gene is TRBV9, the J gene TRBJ2-7; TRBD1 matches at 7 bases. Trimming removed 3 bases from V and 4 bases from J; junction bases left unmatched: 10. Per the germline V gene, CDR1 is SGDLS and CDR2 is YYNGEE. The CDR3 consists of 15 residues. CDR3 residues: CASSAASTGIYEQYF. The CDR3 DNA is TGTGCCAGCAGCGCTGCCTCGACAGGGATATACGAGCAGTACTTC.

V and J are TRBV7-8 and TRBJ1-2; the D gene is possibly TRBD1 (6 bases). CDR1 SGHVS and CDR2 FQNEAQ come from the germline V gene. This CDR3 comprises 17 residues. The ends were cut back, 1 base at V and 8 bases at J, with 23 bases in the middle. The CDR3, as DNA: TGTGCCAGCAGCTTAGGGGGCGCACAGGGCGGGCGCGAAGGCTACACCTTC. This codes for CASSLGGAQGGREGYTF.

The genes are TRBV19 and TRBJ1-6, with D unclear. CDR3 length: 15 amino acids. Trimming pared 6 bases from V and 14 bases from J, leaving 23 bases between. Per the germline V gene, CDR1 is LNHDA and CDR2 is SQIVND (reference sequence). The CDR3 protein is CASSLEEDRSSALHF. The CDR3 DNA reads as TGTGCCAGTAGCCTCGAGGAGGACCGATCCTCGGCCCTCCACTTT. Variable domain in full (rest from reference TRBV19 and TRBJ1-6): DGGITQSPKYLFRKEGQNVTLSCEQNLNHDAMYWYRQDPGQGLRLIYYSQIVNDFQKGDIAEGYSVSREKKESFPLTVTSAQKNPTAFYLCASSLEEDRSSALHFGNGTRLTVT.

The V and J genes are TRBV11-2 and TRBJ2-7, with 8 positions matching TRBD2. The germline V gene has CDR1 SGHAT and CDR2 FQNNGV. The CDR3 runs to 15 residues. Trimming at V came to 1 base and at J to 2 bases, leaving 4 bases not matched to a gene. The CDR3 reads CASSLVAGGTYEQYF. CDR3 in DNA: TGTGCCAGCAGCTTAGTTGCGGGGGGAACCTACGAGCAGTACTTC.

The chain joins TRBV29-1 to TRBJ1-3; no firm D call. The CDR3 sequence is 12 residues long. Germline lookup yields CDR1 SQVTM and CDR2 ANQGSEA. V lost 4 bases and J 0 bases, leaving 4 bases between the germline ends. The CDR3 DNA sequence: TGCAGCGTTGGGCTCTCTGGAAACACCATATATTTT. Translation gives CSVGLSGNTIYF. Combining the CDR3 with reference TRBV29-1 and TRBJ1-3 gives the whole variable domain SAVISQKPSRDICQRGTSLTIQCQVDSQVTMMFWYRQQPGQSLTLIATANQGSEATYESGFVIDKFPISRPNLTFSTLTVSNMSPEDSSIYLCSVGLSGNTIYFGEGSWLTVV.

The chain combines TRBV18 with TRBJ2-1; TRBD2 matches 7 bases. CDR3 size: 15 residues. CDR1 and CDR2 from the germline V gene are KGHSH and LQKENI. V dropped 5 bases and J dropped 3; count of bases not matched to a gene: 7. The CDR3 loop is CASSESGVFYNEQFF. The CDR3 nucleotides read TGTGCCAGCTCAGAGAGCGGGGTGTTCTACAATGAGCAGTTCTTC.

The rearrangement joins TRBV2 to TRBJ1-2, with D perhaps matching TRBD1 (5 bases). Germline CDR1 reads SNHLY; CDR2 reads FYNNEI. The V gene lost 5 bases and the J gene lost 4 bases, with 11 bases spanning the gap. The CDR3 spans 13 residues. The CDR3 protein is CASSQGGSYGYTF. CDR3 DNA: TGTGCCAGCAGTCAGGGAGGTTCCTATGGCTACACCTTC. Filled out from reference TRBV2 and TRBJ1-2, the complete variable domain reads EPEVTQTPSHQVTQMGQEVILRCVPISNHLYFYWYRQILGQKVEFLVSFYNNEISEKSEIFDDQFSVERPDGSNFTLKIRSTKLEDSAMYFCASSQGGSYGYTFGSGTRLTVV.

This chain links TRBV27 with TRBJ1-5; tentative D call: TRBD1 (5 bases). With 3 bases removed from V and 3 bases from J, the gap between germline ends came to 9 bases. Germline values: CDR1 MNHEY, CDR2 SMNVEV (reference sequence). This CDR3 is built from 14 residues. CDR3 amino acids: CASSFGGVNQPQHF. CDR3 nucleotide sequence: TGTGCCAGCAGTTTCGGGGGTGTCAATCAGCCCCAGCATTTT.